These 20 T cell receptor beta chains originate from one sample sequenced in a study of cytomegalovirus exposure and HLA in healthy donors. In the PCR, 60 Vbeta and 13 Jbeta primers were used. The protocol was immunoSEQ multiplex PCR, while the TCRdb copy is restricted to in-frame clones and leaves out a portion. The table has approximately 150,000 clones, roughly 70% seen once; the top ten hold under 11%. The sequenced material came from PBMCs. Receptor source: a man aged 25 to 45 in good health and CMV-seropositive.

The chain combines TRBV19 with TRBJ2-7, with D possibly TRBD1 on 6 matching bases. The CDR3 is made up of 15 amino acids. Germline V lookup: CDR1 LNHDA, CDR2 SQIVND (reference sequence). V was trimmed by 6 bases and J by 5 bases, leaving 20 bases between them. The CDR3: CASSPDRTRMNEQYF. The CDR3 region has the DNA TGTGCCAGTAGCCCCGACAGGACCCGAATGAACGAGCAGTACTTC. Full variable domain (outside the CDR3, taken from reference TRBV19 and TRBJ2-7): DGGITQSPKYLFRKEGQNVTLSCEQNLNHDAMYWYRQDPGQGLRLIYYSQIVNDFQKGDIAEGYSVSREKKESFPLTVTSAQKNPTAFYLCASSPDRTRMNEQYFGPGTRLTVT.

V and J are TRBV29-1 and TRBJ1-2; D possibly corresponds to TRBD1 (5 bases). CDR1 and CDR2 from the germline V gene are SQVTM and ANQGSEA. The V gene lost 6 bases and the J gene lost 4 bases, with 12 bases spanning the gap. There are 12 residues in the CDR3. This chain's CDR3 is CSVAGTFYGYTF. DNA for the CDR3: TGCAGCGTCGCCGGGACTTTCTATGGCTACACCTTC. The variable domain in full, completed from reference TRBV29-1 and TRBJ1-2, reads SAVISQKPSRDICQRGTSLTIQCQVDSQVTMMFWYRQQPGQSLTLIATANQGSEATYESGFVIDKFPISRPNLTFSTLTVSNMSPEDSSIYLCSVAGTFYGYTFGSGTRLTVV.

V is TRBV13 and J is TRBJ2-1; 8 bases match TRBD1. Per germline, CDR1 PRHDT and CDR2 FYEKMQ (reference sequence). The CDR3 runs 17 residues. Losses at the gene ends were 3 bases for V and 7 bases for J; bases not matched to a gene: 14. CDR3 bases: TGTGCCAGCAGCTTGATGCTTCGGCAGGGGGCTTGGAATGAGCAGTTCTTC. It encodes CASSLMLRQGAWNEQFF. Complete variable domain (other parts from reference TRBV13 and TRBJ2-1): AAGVIQSPRHLIKEKRETATLKCYPIPRHDTVYWYQQGPGQDPQFLISFYEKMQSDKGSIPDRFSAQQFSDYHSELNMSSLELGDSALYFCASSLMLRQGAWNEQFFGPGTRLTVL.

This clone was seen more than once but under ten times. The chain recombines TRBV2 with TRBJ2-5, with 10 bases matching TRBD1. The end of the DNA fits TRBJ2-7 better, so the J call may be wrong. Looked up from germline, CDR1 is SNHLY and CDR2 is FYNNEI. The CDR3 is 15 residues long. The CDR3 protein is CASGLLGQGAYEQYF. The CDR3 nucleotides are TGTGCCAGCGGGCTCTTAGGACAGGGGGCCTACGAGCAGTACTTC.

This clone was counted only a few times. The chain uses TRBV7-9 and TRBJ2-5; D not certain. CDR3 length: 13 residues. The V gene lost 4 bases and the J gene lost 7 bases, with 13 bases spanning the gap. CDR1 and CDR2 (germline): SEHNR, FQNEAQ (reference sequence). The CDR3 sequence: CASSSSRYPTQYF. CDR3 DNA: TGTGCCAGCAGCTCGTCGAGGTACCCGACCCAGTACTTC.

This rearrangement joins TRBV5-1 to TRBJ2-7; 8 nucleotides match TRBD1. The length of the CDR3 is 14 residues. After removal of 3 bases from V and 3 bases from J, the junction contained 5 bases not matched to a gene. CDR1 and CDR2 (germline): SGHRS, YFSETQ. CDR3: CASSSRQGIYEQYF. The CDR3 DNA follows: TGCGCCAGCAGCTCCCGACAGGGGATCTACGAGCAGTACTTC.

The rearrangement uses TRBV7-2 and TRBJ2-7, with D perhaps TRBD2 (5 bases). Trimming took off 6 bases at V and 4 bases at J, with 10 bases between the two ends. Looked up from germline, CDR1 is SGHTA and CDR2 is FQGNSA. The CDR3 covers 12 residues. In DNA form, the CDR3 reads TGTGCCAGCAGTTACGGGGTTTACGAGCAGTACTTC. Protein: CASSYGVYEQYF.

The V gene is TRBV27, the J gene TRBJ2-1; D may be TRBD2 (6 bases). The CDR3 loop spans 16 amino acids. The V end was cut by 3 bases, the J end by 5 bases, with 17 bases between. Looked up from germline, CDR1 is MNHEY and CDR2 is SMNVEV (reference sequence). In DNA, the CDR3 is TGTGCCAGCAGTTTGTACTCCTGGGGGGTAGACAATGAGCAGTTCTTC. Amino acid sequence: CASSLYSWGVDNEQFF.

The chain uses TRBV2 and TRBJ1-1; 10 positions match TRBD1. The junction had 11 bases not matched to a gene; V was cut back by 5 bases and J by 8 bases. The CDR3 consists of 15 residues. Germline values: CDR1 SNHLY, CDR2 FYNNEI. Here the CDR3 reads CASSTRGQGTAEAFF. CDR3 nucleotides: TGTGCCAGCAGTACCCGGGGACAGGGGACAGCCGAAGCTTTCTTT.

This clone was found once. The V gene is TRBV28, the J gene TRBJ2-7, with 8 bases lining up with TRBD1. The germline CDR1 and CDR2 sequences are MDHEN and SYDVKM. With V trimmed by 6 bases and J by 0 bases, 13 bases remained unmatched. The CDR3 sequence is 17 residues long. Here the CDR3 DNA reads TGTGCCAGCAGCACAGGGGGGTTGGCAGGGGGCTCCTACGAGCAGTACTTC. Protein product: CASSTGGLAGGSYEQYF.

The gene calls are TRBV14 and TRBJ2-1; 10 bases match TRBD2. With 5 bases clipped from V and 11 bases from J, the junction kept 12 bases outside the gene matches. The V gene's germline CDR1 is SGHDN and CDR2 FVKESK. There are 15 residues in the CDR3. The CDR3 DNA reads TGTGCCAGCAGCTCCGGGAGCTTTAGCGGGGGGAAGCAGTTCTTC. Translating it yields CASSSGSFSGGKQFF.

The rearrangement joins TRBV29-1 to TRBJ2-2, with a possible D match to TRBD1 (6 bases). The CDR3 length is 14 residues. Germline V lookup: CDR1 SQVTM, CDR2 ANQGSEA. V gave up 5 bases and J gave up 5 bases, with 15 bases separating them. The CDR3 is CSVRVQGGTGELFF. CDR3 nucleotides: TGCAGCGTTAGAGTACAGGGTGGAACCGGGGAGCTGTTTTTT.

The V gene is TRBV10-3, the J gene TRBJ1-1; 10 nucleotides align to TRBD1. CDR1 ENHRY and CDR2 SYGVKD come from the germline V gene. The V segment lost 5 bases and the J segment 5 bases; nucleotides outside the gene matches: 5. The CDR3 totals 14 residues. This chain's CDR3 is CAISFGQGDTEAFF. The DNA for the CDR3 is TGTGCCATCAGTTTCGGACAGGGGGATACTGAAGCTTTCTTT.

This clone was detected only once. The chain links TRBV19 to TRBJ2-2; D call uncertain. Germline CDR1 is LNHDA and CDR2 is SQIVND (reference sequence). The CDR3 runs to 14 residues. V dropped 6 bases and J dropped 0 bases, with 8 bases sitting between them. The CDR3 nucleotides read TGTGCCAGTAGCTATCAGGCGAACACCGGGGAGCTGTTTTTT. Protein: CASSYQANTGELFF.

This clone showed up just a few times. The chain employs TRBV5-8 and TRBJ1-3, with D maybe TRBD1 (5 bases). V gave up 4 bases and J gave up 5 bases, with 13 bases separating them. This CDR3 has 14 residues. CDR1 SGHTS and CDR2 YDEGEE come from the germline V gene. For the CDR3, the DNA is TGTGCCAGCAGCCGGGGGGGGTACAGAAACACCATATATTTT. Its protein is CASSRGGYRNTIYF.

The gene calls are TRBV12-5 and TRBJ2-5; D gene unclear. The CDR3 has 13 residues. Trimming took 2 bases from V and 1 from J, leaving 5 bases between them. Germline lookup yields CDR1 LGHNT and CDR2 FRNRAP. CDR3 in DNA: TGTGCTAGTGGTTTGAACTTCCAAGAGACCCAGTACTTC. This translates into CASGLNFQETQYF.

This clone was detected only a few times. The chain is built from TRBV21-1 and TRBJ1-3. TRBV21-1 is labeled a pseudogene. This CDR3 contains 18 residues. The CDR3 reads CASSGRGETLEDGNTIYF. The CDR3 nucleotides read TGTGCCAGCAGCGGGAGGGGGGAAACCTTAGAAGATGGAAACACCATATATTTT.

This clone came up a few times. The gene calls are TRBV28 and TRBJ2-5, with D hard to call. In germline, CDR1 is MDHEN, CDR2 SYDVKM. The CDR3 length is 15 residues. The germline V and J ends were trimmed by 0 bases and 2 bases, with 10 bases remaining between them. The CDR3 here is CASSLWTRPQETQYF. In DNA, the CDR3 is TGTGCCAGCAGTTTATGGACAAGACCTCAAGAGACCCAGTACTTC.

The V call is TRBV5-1, the J call TRBJ2-5; possible D gene TRBD2, 6 bases. Near its end, the DNA agrees better with TRBJ2-7, so the J call may be wrong. CDR3 length equals 14 residues. Germline V gives CDR1 SGHRS, CDR2 YFSETQ. CDR3 sequence (DNA): TGCGCCAGCAGCACGGAGGGTCTAACCTACGAGCAGTACTTC. Translating gives CASSTEGLTYEQYF.

A few counts support this clone. The gene calls are TRBV25-1 and TRBJ2-1, with D possibly TRBD1 on 6 matching bases. The CDR3 totals 15 residues. Germline V gene lookup returns CDR1 MGHDK and CDR2 SYGVNS. V lost 3 bases, J lost 9 bases, and 18 bases lay in between. CDR3 loop: CASSDPTRDNGEQFF. The CDR3 bases are TGTGCCAGCAGTGACCCAACCCGGGACAACGGTGAGCAGTTCTTC.